One and the same sample provided the 4 T cell receptor beta chains below, sequenced in a study of CD8+CD57+ T cells in acquired aplastic anemia. Genomic DNA constituted the template upon which TCR beta VDJ and CDR3 profiling was performed. TCRdb reprocessed the reads with MiXCR, giving one entry per CDR3 protein. The table includes 200,000 to 250,000 distinct CDR3 sequences, 34% detected once. Sequencing used sorted CD4+, CD8+, or CD8+CD57+ T cells (not recorded which) from PBMCs. These receptors came from a human donor in good health, serving as a control.

This clonotype appeared many times. The V and J genes are TRBV24-1 and TRBJ2-1; 9 bases agree with TRBD1. V was clipped by 3 bases and J by 10 bases; unmatched bases: 6. Germline values: CDR1 KGHDR, CDR2 SFDVKD. The CDR3 length is 14 residues. This CDR3 reads CATSDPGTGMEQFF. The CDR3 DNA reads TGTGCCACCAGTGATCCAGGGACAGGGATGGAGCAGTTCTTC.

This clonotype has ten or more counts. V gene TRBV12-3 or TRBV12-4 combines with J gene TRBJ2-7; D gene uncertain. Trimming took 6 bases from V and 6 from J, leaving 12 bases between them. The CDR3 runs 12 residues. The CDR3 coding sequence is TGTGCCAGCAGGTCAACTATGTTCGAGCAGTACTTC. Translating it yields CASRSTMFEQYF.

This clonotype has only a few counts. J is TRBJ1-2 and V is TRBV27; the D is unclear. The CDR3 spans 15 residues. Between the trimmed V and J ends, which lost 6 bases and 4 bases, there was a span of 18 bases. Looked up from germline, CDR1 is MNHEY and CDR2 is SMNVEV (reference sequence). The CDR3 DNA is TGTGCCAGCAGAAAAGGACTAAGCGCGAGCTATGGCTACACCTTC. This translates into CASRKGLSASYGYTF.

This sequence joins TRBV12-3 or TRBV12-4 and TRBJ2-4; TRBD1 might be the D (5 bases). The CDR3 runs 14 residues. Between the trimmed V and J ends, which lost 9 bases and 0 bases, there was a span of 12 bases. CDR3 sequence: CASRGWGAKNIQYF. Written as DNA, the CDR3 is TGTGCCAGTAGGGGCTGGGGAGCCAAAAACATTCAGTACTTC.